Included here is one T cell receptor beta chain sequence, with context. Patients had residual fresh-frozen tumor tissue and more than two years of survival data. The record originates from a study of glioma-infiltrating T cells after dendritic cell vaccination. As for the study in general: Patients received autologous tumor lysate-pulsed dendritic cell vaccination between about 2002 and 2012.

Profiling relied on immunoSEQ multiplex PCR, and the TCRdb table lists in-frame clones only, not all of them. The table records about 92,000 clones, 65% to 90% of them present only once. Trimming removed 0 bases at V and 6 bases at J, with 12 bases between. CDR3 length: 14 amino acids. Germline V gene data show CDR1 as SGHVS and CDR2 as FNYEAQ. The rearrangement joins TRBV7-6 to TRBJ2-7, with D possibly being TRBD2 (5 bases). The clonotype was recovered from a human donor with glioblastoma. The specimen comprised blood, sampled before dendritic cell vaccination. CDR3 DNA sequence: TGTGCCAGCAGCTTAGCGGGCGGGTGGGGCGAGCAGTACTTC. Translating gives CASSLAGGWGEQYF.